One sample yielded the 2 T cell receptor beta chains listed below, sequenced in a study of regulatory T cells in long-lasting Graves disease. In building TCR beta libraries, iRepertoire HTBI primers were used together with Arm-PCR of CDR3 regions. In TCRdb, the multiplex PCR reads were re-called with MiXCR into one record per CDR3 protein. The sample records approximately 300,000 distinct CDR3 sequences, over 15% being singletons. Specified time point: newly diagnosed GD, antithyroid drugs for less than 3 months. Isolated PBMC RNA provided the starting material for the TCR library. Sample: peripheral blood mononuclear cells (PBMCs), taken at new diagnosis, from a patient treated with antithyroid drugs. The source is a female donor with Graves disease.

This clonotype was counted many times. The CDR3 DNA reads as TGTGCCAGCAGAAACGACCAAGCACATAGCACAGATACGCAGTATTTT. This translates into CASRNDQAHSTDTQYF. This rearrangement joins TRBV6-1 to TRBJ2-3; D ambiguous. Germline-derived CDR1 and CDR2 are MNHNS and SASEGT. This CDR3 is 16 amino acids long. Between the trimmed V and J ends, which lost 6 bases and 0 bases, there was a span of 16 bases.

This clonotype was seen repeatedly, ten times or more. The chain uses TRBV5-1 and TRBJ1-1; TRBD1 is a possible D gene (5 bases). V lost 3 bases and J 3 bases, leaving 15 bases between the germline ends. The germline gives CDR1 SGHRS, CDR2 YFSETQ. The CDR3 covers 15 residues. In DNA, the CDR3 is TGCGCCAGCAGCTCGGTCACAGGTGGGGACACTGAAGCTTTCTTT. Its translation: CASSSVTGGDTEAFF.